This record looks at one T cell receptor (beta chain) sequence and its context. Antigen: not known. The data were obtained in a study of T cells in localized non-small cell lung cancer. Study observations and caveats: Exceeding tumor, uninvolved adjacent lung had the highest T cell clonality.

The data were produced by immunoSEQ multiplex PCR, yet TCRdb's version contains in-frame clones alone and is incomplete. The sample holds 2,000 to 2,500 clones, around 25% seen once. The sequencing used lung tumor tissue, collected before any cancer treatment. This clonotype was sampled from a woman aged 35 to 69 with stage III lung adenocarcinoma.

The CDR3 DNA reads as TGCAGCGAGGGACGGGCCCAGGGGGAGCAGTTCTTC. Translating it yields CSEGRAQGEQFF. The chain joins TRBV29-1 to TRBJ2-1, with D possibly TRBD1 on 6 matching bases. V dropped 7 bases and J dropped 10 bases, with 17 bases sitting between them. The CDR3 is made up of 12 amino acids. CDR1 and CDR2 (germline): SQVTM, ANQGSEA.